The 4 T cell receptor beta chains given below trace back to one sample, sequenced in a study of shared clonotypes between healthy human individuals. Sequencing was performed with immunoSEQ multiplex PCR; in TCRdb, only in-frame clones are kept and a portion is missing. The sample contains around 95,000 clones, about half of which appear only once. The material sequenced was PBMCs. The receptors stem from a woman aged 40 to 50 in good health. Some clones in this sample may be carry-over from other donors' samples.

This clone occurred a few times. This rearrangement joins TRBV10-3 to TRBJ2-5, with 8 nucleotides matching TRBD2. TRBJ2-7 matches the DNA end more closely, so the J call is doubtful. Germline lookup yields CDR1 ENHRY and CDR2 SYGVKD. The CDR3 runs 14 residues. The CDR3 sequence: CASGIAGSGVEQYF. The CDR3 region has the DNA TGTGCCAGCGGTATAGCGGGATCTGGGGTCGAGCAGTACTTC.

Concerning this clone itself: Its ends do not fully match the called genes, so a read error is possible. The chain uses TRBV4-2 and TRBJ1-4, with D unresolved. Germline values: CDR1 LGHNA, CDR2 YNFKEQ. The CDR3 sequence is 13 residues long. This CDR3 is CASSQELRRHHYF. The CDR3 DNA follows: TGTGCCAGCAGCCAAGAGTTAAGGAGGCATCACTATTTT.

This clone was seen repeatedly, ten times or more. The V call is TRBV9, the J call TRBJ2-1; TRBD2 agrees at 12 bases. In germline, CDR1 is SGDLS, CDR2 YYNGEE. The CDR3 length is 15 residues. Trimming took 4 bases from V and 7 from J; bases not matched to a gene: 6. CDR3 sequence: CASSPAGTSGNEQFF. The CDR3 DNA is TGTGCCAGCAGCCCGGCCGGGACTAGCGGGAATGAGCAGTTCTTC.

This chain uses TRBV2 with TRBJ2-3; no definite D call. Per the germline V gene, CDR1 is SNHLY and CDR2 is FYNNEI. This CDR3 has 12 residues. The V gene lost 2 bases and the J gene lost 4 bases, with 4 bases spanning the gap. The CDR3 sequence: CASSERPDTQYF. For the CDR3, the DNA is TGTGCCAGCAGTGAACGACCAGATACGCAGTATTTT.